These 27 T cell receptor beta chains share one sample of origin, sequenced in a study of CD8+ T cells in alopecia areata. The treatment denotes: oral pan-JAK inhibitor, 5-10 mg twice daily. Once RNA had been extracted, it was reverse transcribed into cDNA to act as the sequencing template. Sequencing used immunoSEQ multiplex PCR; TCRdb keeps in-frame clones, though not all of them. The profile shows 150,000 or so clones, 55% to 75% of them singletons. The sample here was CD4+ T cells sorted from blood, taken at week 4, from a patient treated with tofacitinib. These receptor sequences come from a human donor with alopecia areata.

The CDR3 spells CAWSATGTEAFF. In DNA, the CDR3 is TGTGCCTGGAGTGCGACGGGCACTGAAGCTTTCTTT. The chain uses TRBV30 and TRBJ1-1; no clear D. Trimming took off 1 base at V and 4 bases at J, with 7 bases between the two ends. Germline lookup yields CDR1 GTSNPN and CDR2 SVGIG (reference sequence). This CDR3 comprises 12 residues.

This clone was seen only a few times. CDR3 nucleotide sequence: TGTGCCAGCAGCTCGGACAGGGGAAACACCATATATTTT. This gives the protein CASSSDRGNTIYF. The chain links TRBV7-2 to TRBJ1-3; 7 bases line up with TRBD1. Germline V gene sequence: CDR1 SGHTA, CDR2 FQGNSA. There are 13 residues in the CDR3. V lost 4 bases and J lost 4; bases outside the gene matches: 1.

With regard to this clone: Additional DNA sequences in this sample encode the identical CDR3. This sequence joins TRBV29-1 and TRBJ2-5; a possible D gene is TRBD2 (6 bases). This CDR3 is built from 12 residues. CDR1 is SQVTM and CDR2 is ANQGSEA in the germline V gene. With 4 bases removed from V and 5 bases from J, the gap between germline ends came to 11 bases. The CDR3 DNA sequence: TGCAGCGTTGTAGGCGGGGTGGAGACCCAGTACTTC. This encodes CSVVGGVETQYF.

The chain carries TRBV30 and TRBJ2-5; tentative D call: TRBD1 (5 bases). Per germline, CDR1 GTSNPN and CDR2 SVGIG (reference sequence). Trimming shortened V by 0 bases and J by 5 bases, and 13 bases separated the two germline ends. The CDR3 is made up of 14 amino acids. CDR3 protein: CAWSVLTDRETQYF. In DNA, the CDR3 is TGTGCCTGGAGTGTTCTGACAGATCGGGAGACCCAGTACTTC.

The gene calls are TRBV30 and TRBJ2-3, with TRBD2 as a possible D gene (6 bases). The V end was cut by 5 bases, the J end by 4 bases, with 10 bases between. This CDR3 has 12 residues. From germline, CDR1 is GTSNPN and CDR2 SVGIG (reference sequence). Here the CDR3 DNA reads TGTGCCTGGGGGGACTCCGCAGATACGCAGTATTTT. Translation: CAWGDSADTQYF.

On this clone itself: Other DNA variants within this sample encode the same CDR3. The chain has TRBV5-1 and TRBJ1-6, with D hard to call. The CDR3 length is 13 residues. CDR1 and CDR2 from the germline V gene are SGHRS and YFSETQ. V was trimmed by 0 bases and J by 4 bases, leaving 2 bases between them. The chain's CDR3 is CASSLEYNSPLHF. The DNA of the CDR3 is TGCGCCAGCAGCTTGGAATATAATTCACCCCTCCACTTT.

This clone has a handful of counts. This chain connects TRBV29-1 to TRBJ1-1; D is uncertain. This CDR3 is 11 amino acids long. In germline, CDR1 is SQVTM, CDR2 ANQGSEA. The germline V and J ends were trimmed by 6 bases and 11 bases, with 16 bases remaining between them. The CDR3 sequence is CSVKIETSAFF. CDR3 nucleotides: TGCAGCGTCAAGATAGAAACCTCGGCTTTCTTT.

J is TRBJ2-5 and V is TRBV9; TRBD2 matches 8 bases. CDR1 is SGDLS, CDR2 YYNGEE, per germline. The ends lost 7 bases at V and 5 bases at J; junction bases unmatched: 10. This CDR3 is built from 14 residues. In DNA form, the CDR3 reads TGTGCCAGCTCCCCGCGGGGGGCCCGGGAGACCCAGTACTTC. Amino acids: CASSPRGARETQYF.

V is TRBV13 and J is TRBJ2-5; D gene unclear. The V and J ends lost 3 bases and 5 bases respectively, with 4 bases between them. The germline V gene encodes CDR1 PRHDT and CDR2 FYEKMQ (reference sequence). The CDR3 consists of 11 residues. The CDR3 loop reads CASSFGETQYF. DNA of the CDR3: TGTGCCAGCAGCTTCGGCGAGACCCAGTACTTC.

The chain employs TRBV4-2 and TRBJ1-4, with TRBD1 matching 7 bases. This CDR3 is built from 16 residues. Germline CDR1 is LGHNA and CDR2 is YNFKEQ. With 3 bases clipped from V and 0 bases from J, the junction kept 4 bases outside the gene matches. This chain's CDR3 is CASSHRGGATNEKLFF. The CDR3 coding sequence is TGTGCCAGCAGCCATCGAGGGGGCGCAACTAATGAAAAACTGTTTTTT.

The chain recombines TRBV11-1 with TRBJ2-1, with D perhaps TRBD1 (5 bases). The CDR3 totals 14 residues. Between the trimmed V and J ends, which lost 0 bases and 10 bases, there was a span of 13 bases. Germline V gene data show CDR1 as SGHAT and CDR2 as FQDESV (reference sequence). The CDR3 sequence is CASSLALGLGEQFF. In DNA form, the CDR3 reads TGTGCCAGCAGCTTAGCGTTGGGGCTTGGGGAGCAGTTCTTC.

The J gene is TRBJ1-5, the V gene TRBV30; no clear D gene. V lost 1 base to trimming and J lost 2 bases, with 12 bases between them. The CDR3 sequence is 15 residues long. Per the germline V gene, CDR1 is GTSNPN and CDR2 is SVGIG (reference sequence). CDR3 coding DNA: TGTGCCTGGAGTGACGGATCCGCGGGCAATCAGCCCCAGCATTTT. The encoded protein is CAWSDGSAGNQPQHF.

The V and J genes are TRBV9 and TRBJ2-1; tentatively, D is TRBD1 (5 bases). The CDR3 runs to 11 residues. The germline V gene encodes CDR1 SGDLS and CDR2 YYNGEE. Deletions cut 3 bases from V and 7 bases from J, with 5 bases between. Here the CDR3 reads CASSAGNEQFF. For the CDR3, the DNA is TGTGCCAGCAGCGCAGGGAATGAGCAGTTCTTC. Combining the CDR3 with reference TRBV9 and TRBJ2-1 gives the whole variable domain DSGVTQTPKHLITATGQRVTLRCSPRSGDLSVYWYQQSLDQGLQFLIQYYNGEERAKGNILERFSAQQFPDLHSELNLSSLELGDSALYFCASSAGNEQFFGPGTRLTVL.

This chain joins TRBV7-2 and TRBJ1-1; weak D call: TRBD1 (6 bases). V dropped 4 bases and J dropped 5 bases, with 17 bases sitting between them. Germline V gene data show CDR1 as SGHTA and CDR2 as FQGNSA. The CDR3 is 15 residues long. The chain's CDR3 is CASSYHQGRRTEAFF. In DNA form, the CDR3 reads TGTGCCAGCAGCTACCATCAGGGGCGGCGGACTGAAGCTTTCTTT.

This clone turned up a few times. V usage is TRBV6-5 and J usage is TRBJ1-1; D is uncertain. V was shortened by 6 bases and J by 6 bases, with 17 bases between the two germline ends. This CDR3 is built from 14 residues. Germline V CDR1 and CDR2: MNHEY, SVGAGI. The CDR3 is CASSQAGRVAEAFF. Written as DNA, the CDR3 is TGTGCCAGCAGCCAGGCCGGGAGAGTCGCTGAAGCTTTCTTT.

Comment on this clone: The sample contains more than one DNA sequence encoding this CDR3. This rearrangement joins TRBV19 to TRBJ1-5; D remains unclear. In germline, CDR1 is LNHDA, CDR2 SQIVND (reference sequence). V lost 5 bases, J lost 3 bases, and 8 bases lay in between. The CDR3 spans 13 residues. The CDR3 nucleotides are TGTGCCAGTAGTCCCCCCTACAATCAGCCCCAGCATTTT. Translation gives CASSPPYNQPQHF.

In its sample, this clone was seen a few times. This chain uses TRBV7-2 with TRBJ2-6; D gene ambiguous. Germline lookup yields CDR1 SGHTA and CDR2 FQGNSA. This CDR3 spans 18 amino acids. V lost 5 bases, J lost 0 bases, and 17 bases lay in between. The CDR3 nucleotides read TGTGCCAGCAGCCCCAATGGTCCTATTTACTCTGGGGCCAACGTCCTGACTTTC. Translating gives CASSPNGPIYSGANVLTF.

The chain carries TRBV7-9 and TRBJ2-5; weak D call: TRBD1 (6 bases). Germline loops: CDR1 SEHNR, CDR2 FQNEAQ (reference sequence). Between the trimmed V and J ends, which lost 2 bases and 1 base, there was a span of 8 bases. The CDR3 spans 14 residues. CDR3 protein: CASSLMDSQETQYF. In DNA, the CDR3 is TGTGCCAGCAGCTTAATGGACAGCCAAGAGACCCAGTACTTC.

This clone was seen only a few times. The gene calls are TRBV6-1 and TRBJ1-4; D is ambiguous. The germline V gene encodes CDR1 MNHNS and CDR2 SASEGT. V was trimmed by 6 bases and J by 8 bases, leaving 13 bases between them. CDR3 length equals 13 residues. DNA of the CDR3: TGTGCCAGCAGCGCGGGGAACTTCGAAAAACTGTTTTTT. Translation: CASSAGNFEKLFF.

The chain combines TRBV7-3 with TRBJ1-2; D gene uncertain. V lost 5 bases to trimming and J lost 7 bases, with 5 bases between them. This CDR3 region has 10 residues. Germline V gene lookup returns CDR1 SGHTA and CDR2 FQGTGA. CDR3 sequence: CASSGIGYTF. In DNA, the CDR3 is TGTGCCAGCAGCGGGATTGGCTACACCTTC.

V and J are TRBV30 and TRBJ1-2; D is possibly TRBD1 (5 bases). V was pared by 6 bases and J by 2 bases, with 13 bases between. The V gene's germline CDR1 is GTSNPN and CDR2 SVGIG (reference sequence). The CDR3 is made up of 13 amino acids. The CDR3 DNA reads TGTGCCTGTACAAAGGGACGGAACTATGGCTACACCTTC. This translates into CACTKGRNYGYTF. The variable domain in full, completed from reference TRBV30 and TRBJ1-2, reads SQTIHQWPATLVQPVGSPLSLECTVEGTSNPNLYWYRQAAGRGLQLLFYSVGIGQISSEVPQNLSASRPQDRQFILSSKKLLLSDSGFYLCACTKGRNYGYTFGSGTRLTVV.

This chain joins TRBV18 and TRBJ2-1, with 14 bases identical to TRBD2. The CDR3 covers 16 residues. V shed 6 bases and J 9 bases; nucleotides not matched to a gene: 10. CDR1 is KGHSH, CDR2 LQKENI, per germline. CDR3 residues: CASSRGLAGGGGEQFF. CDR3 bases: TGTGCCAGCTCCCGCGGACTAGCGGGGGGCGGAGGTGAGCAGTTCTTC.

The chain employs TRBV30 and TRBJ2-7, with D unresolved. The CDR3 sequence is 13 residues long. V was shortened by 2 bases and J by 0 bases, with 8 bases between the two germline ends. Germline loops: CDR1 GTSNPN, CDR2 SVGIG (reference sequence). The CDR3 coding sequence is TGTGCCTGGAGTAGGGCAGCCTCCTACGAGCAGTACTTC. This gives the protein CAWSRAASYEQYF.

CDR3 sequence: CASSQVNFAYEQYF. The CDR3 DNA follows: TGTGCCAGCAGCCAAGTTAACTTCGCCTACGAGCAGTACTTC. This chain links TRBV14 with TRBJ2-7; no clear D gene. Trimming took 1 base from V and 2 from J, leaving 9 bases between them. CDR3 length equals 14 residues. CDR1 and CDR2 from the germline V gene are SGHDN and FVKESK.

CDR3: CAWSVRRIQETQYF. The CDR3 DNA reads as TGTGCCTGGAGTGTAAGACGTATCCAAGAGACCCAGTACTTC. The genes are TRBV30 and TRBJ2-5; D gene ambiguous. V shed 0 bases and J shed 1 base, with 9 bases lying between them. The germline V gene has CDR1 GTSNPN and CDR2 SVGIG (reference sequence). The CDR3 contains 14 residues.

A single count supports this clone. The CDR3 region has the DNA TGCGCCAGCAGCCGGCACAGGGAATCCTACGAGCAGTACTTC. It specifies CASSRHRESYEQYF. The rearrangement uses TRBV4-1 and TRBJ2-7; D perhaps matches TRBD1 (6 bases). From germline, CDR1 is MGHRA and CDR2 YSYEKL. This CDR3 is 14 amino acids long. The germline V and J ends were trimmed by 4 bases and 1 base, with 11 bases remaining between them.

The chain has TRBV9 and TRBJ2-5, with a tentative D call TRBD1 (6 bases). Germline loops: CDR1 SGDLS, CDR2 YYNGEE. The CDR3 is 15 residues long. The ends were cut back, 4 bases at V and 2 bases at J, with 15 bases in the middle. Written as DNA, the CDR3 is TGTGCCAGCAGCCTCAGGGGTGACCTACAAGAGACCCAGTACTTC. This sequence encodes CASSLRGDLQETQYF.